A selection of T cell receptor beta chains follows, all from one sample in a study of spatial heterogeneity in lung cancer. TCRdb independently ran MiXCR on the 5' RACE reads; one entry per CDR3 protein. Here the sample spans 110,000 or so distinct CDR3 sequences, about 10% being singletons. The specimen was PBMCs, collected at follow-up. These receptors originate from a female donor with early-stage non-small cell lung cancer. CDR3s include the opening cysteine and the closing phenylalanine or tryptophan. The D gene is left open where the match is weak. For some rows the clone size is stated as once, few or many, or as a class when expanded; others skip it.

>16|TRBJ2-3|NA|TRBV6-1|NA
TGTGCCAGCAAGTACAGGGACCCGAGTACCACAGATACGCAGTATTTT
CASKYRDPSTTDTQYF
>16|TRBJ2-7|TRBD2|TRBV6-6|NA
TGTGCCAGCAGTTACCCCTGGGGGGAAGCGGGAGGTGAGCAGTACTTC
CASSYPWGEAGGEQYF
>16|TRBJ2-3|TRBD2|TRBV29-1|NA
TGCAGCGTTGAATCCCTAGCGGGAGAAGGGACAGATACGCAGTATTTT
CSVESLAGEGTDTQYF
>16|TRBJ2-3|NA|TRBV7-2|many
TGTGCCAGCAGCTCCCTTAGCGGATTTGCCACAGATACGCAGTATTTT
CASSSLSGFATDTQYF
>14|TRBJ2-3|TRBD2|TRBV18|many
TGTGCCAGCTCCGCGGGAGTTAGCACAGATACGCAGTATTTT
CASSAGVSTDTQYF
>13|TRBJ2-7|NA|TRBV10-3|many
TGTGCCATCAGTGAGCCTAGTACTTACGAGCAGTACTTC
CAISEPSTYEQYF
>20|TRBJ2-1|TRBD2|TRBV18|many
TGTGCCAGCTCACCACGACTAGCTGAACGCTCCAGAGGCTCCTACAATGAGCAGTTCTTC
CASSPRLAERSRGSYNEQFF
>15|TRBJ1-5|TRBD1|TRBV3-1|NA
TGTGCCAGCAGCCTTGGGACAGGGGAAGCTCAGCCCCAGCATTTT
CASSLGTGEAQPQHF
>15|TRBJ2-7|NA|TRBV11-1|NA
TGTGCCAGCAGCTTAGTGGGTCAGCCCACCTACGAGCAGTACTTC
CASSLVGQPTYEQYF
>15|TRBJ2-1|NA|TRBV12-3/TRBV12-4|few
TGTGCCAGCAGTTTTGGGACGGAAATTTACAATGAGCAGTTCTTC
CASSFGTEIYNEQFF
>16|TRBJ2-2|TRBD1|TRBV7-9|NA
TGTGCCAGCAGCTCCCCACAGGGGGCTCCCACCGGGGAGCTGTTTTTT
CASSSPQGAPTGELFF
>16|TRBJ2-1|TRBD2|TRBV3-1|NA
TGTGCCAGCAGCCTCGGACTAGCGGGAGGGCACAATGAGCAGTTCTTC
CASSLGLAGGHNEQFF
>17|TRBJ2-1|NA|TRBV4-1|once
TGCGCCAGCAGCCAAGATCGGGGTGGTGGGGGTAACAATGAGCAGTTCTTC
CASSQDRGGGGNNEQFF
>17|TRBJ2-3|TRBD2|TRBV9|NA
TGTGCCAGCAGCGTAGCGTCCGGGACTAGCGGCACAGATACGCAGTATTTT
CASSVASGTSGTDTQYF
>13|TRBJ1-6|TRBD1|TRBV11-2|NA
TGTGCCAGCTCAGTCAACAGGGGCACACCCCTCCACTTT
CASSVNRGTPLHF
>14|TRBJ2-5|NA|TRBV7-9|NA
TGTGCCAGCAGCTTCGGGCAGATGCAAGAGACCCAGTACTTC
CASSFGQMQETQYF
>14|TRBJ1-1|NA|TRBV4-2|few
TGTGCCAGCAGCCACCTATCGGGGAGGACTGAAGCTTTCTTT
CASSHLSGRTEAFF